The sequence of this T cell receptor (beta chain) was determined in a study of T-cell reconstitution after alpha-beta-depleted transplantation in children. This clonotype appeared many times. Its antigen is not known. The library targeted TCRbeta and was prepared with unique molecular identifiers. TCRdb independently ran MiXCR on the PCR reads; one entry per CDR3 protein. Of roughly 200,000 distinct CDR3 sequences in the sample, roughly 8.3% were seen once. General study results and limits: Alpha-beta T cells present about two months after transplant were reported to originate from several hundred expanded graft clones. Diversity of TCRbeta at day 60 was high in some patients, arising from surviving recipient T cells and thymic progenitors. One year post-transplant, T-cell counts and diversity were largely derived from T cells produced anew.

V shed 0 bases and J shed 2 bases, with 14 bases lying between them. Germline assignment: CDR1 SGHRS and CDR2 YFSETQ. This CDR3 is 16 amino acids long. This chain uses TRBV5-1 with TRBJ1-2; D may be TRBD1 (5 bases). The sample consisted of PBMCs, mostly from graft donor cells, taken 360 days after TCRalphabeta/CD19-depleted stem cell transplant. The TCR comes from a male patient between 2 and 10 years old who had a stem cell transplant for acute myeloid leukemia, so the T cells may come from the graft donor. In DNA, the CDR3 is TGCGCCAGCAGCTTGGGAAATCTCAGGGTGAACTATGGCTACACCTTC. Its translation is CASSLGNLRVNYGYTF.